The clone carrying this TCR beta chain was counted many times. As yet, its antigen is unknown. This sample is part of a study of T cells in Graves' hyperthyroidism and ophthalmopathy. General study points: The model's output predicted ophthalmopathy at a median of 6.5 months prior to onset.

The CDR3 totals 16 residues. Looked up from germline, CDR1 is MDHEN and CDR2 is SYDVKM. Between the trimmed V and J ends, which lost 4 bases and 0 bases, there was a span of 16 bases. The source material, RNA transcripts, was used to amplify TCR beta CDR3 regions. During a first-round RT-PCR of the TCR CDR3, the HTBI primer set was used. TCRdb reprocessed the multiplex PCR reads via MiXCR and lists one record per CDR3 protein. The table includes 500,000 to 700,000 distinct CDR3 sequences, approximately 16% detected once. This receptor was taken from a woman aged 18-35 years with Graves' hyperthyroidism. The rearrangement links TRBV28 to TRBJ2-7, with D possibly matching TRBD2 (5 bases). Input material: blood. The CDR3 here is CASSSMGSYSSYEQYF. The CDR3 DNA reads as TGTGCCAGCAGTTCCATGGGGAGCTATAGCTCCTACGAGCAGTACTTC.